Shown below are 2 T cell receptor beta chains from a single sample sequenced in a study of cytomegalovirus exposure and HLA in healthy donors. Researchers ran the PCR with 60 Vbeta and 13 Jbeta primers. Clones were sequenced by immunoSEQ multiplex PCR, and TCRdb holds only the in-frame ones, with some missing. The sample yields around 150,000 clones, about four fifths seen once. Input material: PBMCs. Receptor source: a male donor in good health and CMV-seropositive.

The V gene is TRBV28, the J gene TRBJ1-2; tentative D call: TRBD1 (6 bases). Germline V gene data show CDR1 as MDHEN and CDR2 as SYDVKM. This CDR3 has 14 residues. V lost 0 bases to trimming and J lost 4 bases, with 9 bases between them. The CDR3 DNA sequence: TGTGCCAGCAGTTTATGGGGGGCCCCCTATGGCTACACCTTC. Translating gives CASSLWGAPYGYTF.

The chain employs TRBV4-3 and TRBJ2-7; tentative D call: TRBD2 (5 bases). The CDR3 sequence is 16 residues long. Trimming stripped 2 bases from V and 6 bases from J, with 20 bases between. CDR1 and CDR2 from the germline V gene are LGHNA and YSLEER. CDR3 nucleotides: TGCGCCAGCAGCCAATCGGACTCCTCAGTCGCGGCCGAGCAGTACTTC. Translated: CASSQSDSSVAAEQYF.